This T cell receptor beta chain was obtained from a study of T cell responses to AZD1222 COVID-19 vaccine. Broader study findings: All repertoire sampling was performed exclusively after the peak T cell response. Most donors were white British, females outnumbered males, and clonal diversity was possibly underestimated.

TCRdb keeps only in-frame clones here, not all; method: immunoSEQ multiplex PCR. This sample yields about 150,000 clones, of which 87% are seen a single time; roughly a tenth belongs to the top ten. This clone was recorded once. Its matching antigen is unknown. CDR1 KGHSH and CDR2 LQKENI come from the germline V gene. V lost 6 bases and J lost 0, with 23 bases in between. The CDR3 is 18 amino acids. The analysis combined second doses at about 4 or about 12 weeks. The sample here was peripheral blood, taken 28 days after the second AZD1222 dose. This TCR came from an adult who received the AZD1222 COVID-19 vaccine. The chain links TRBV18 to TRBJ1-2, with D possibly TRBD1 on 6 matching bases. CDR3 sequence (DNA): TGTGCCAGCTCCCGAAATACGGGACACTCGCCAGCTAACTATGGCTACACCTTC. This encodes CASSRNTGHSPANYGYTF.